Below, one T cell receptor (beta chain) is given with its context. Its antigen is still unknown. These data are taken from a study of CD8 T cells in ankylosing spondylitis. CDR1 MNHEY and CDR2 SVGAGI come from the germline V gene. Trimming at V came to 5 bases and at J to 3 bases, leaving 4 bases not matched to a gene. The CDR3 totals 14 residues. Findings and limits, study-wide: A motif in TCR beta, a set of 8 or 9 highly homologous variants, appeared characteristic of ankylosing spondylitis blood. Past research had described some motif variants in reactive arthritis synovial fluid and blood. The study looked at matched synovial fluid samples from ankylosing spondylitis patients. Disease-linked clones were reported to be significantly enriched there.

MiXCR, run by TCRdb on the 5' RACE reads, gives a single entry per CDR3 protein. The table shows 240,000 or so distinct CDR3 sequences, with 9.5% to 12% occurring only once. The sample taken for sequencing was blood, either unsorted or a sorted T cell fraction (not recorded which). V is TRBV6-5 and J is TRBJ2-3; 8 nucleotides line up with TRBD2. The clonotype was recovered from a male donor with ankylosing spondylitis or in good health (not recorded which). The CDR3 loop is CASSGVAGTDTQYF. The CDR3 DNA is TGTGCCAGCAGTGGAGTAGCGGGGACAGATACGCAGTATTTT.